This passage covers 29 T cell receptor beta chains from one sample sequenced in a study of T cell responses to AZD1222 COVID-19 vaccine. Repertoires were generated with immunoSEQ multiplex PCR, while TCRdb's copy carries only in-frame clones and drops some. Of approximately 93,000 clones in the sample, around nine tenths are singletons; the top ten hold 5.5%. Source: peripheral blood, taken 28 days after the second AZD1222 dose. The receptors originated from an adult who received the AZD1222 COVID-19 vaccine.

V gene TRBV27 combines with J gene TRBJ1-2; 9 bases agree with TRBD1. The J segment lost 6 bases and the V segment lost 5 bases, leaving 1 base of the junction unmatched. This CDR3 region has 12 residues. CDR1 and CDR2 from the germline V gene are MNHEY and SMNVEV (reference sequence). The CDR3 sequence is CASSGDRDGYTF. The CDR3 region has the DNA TGTGCCAGCAGTGGGGACAGGGATGGCTACACCTTC.

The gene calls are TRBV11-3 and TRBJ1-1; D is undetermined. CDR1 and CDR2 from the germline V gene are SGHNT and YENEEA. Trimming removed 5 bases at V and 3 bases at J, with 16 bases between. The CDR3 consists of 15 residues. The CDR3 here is CASSRHLGLDTEAFF. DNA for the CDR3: TGTGCCAGCAGCCGCCACCTGGGTCTTGACACTGAAGCTTTCTTT.

In DNA, the CDR3 is TGTGCCAGCAGTCCGAGCCCCAGGGGGCCGTACTGGAGGGAAAAACTGTTTTTT. It yields the protein CASSPSPRGPYWREKLFF. The chain carries TRBV28 and TRBJ1-4, with 8 nucleotides matching TRBD1. Germline V lookup: CDR1 MDHEN, CDR2 SYDVKM. The CDR3 totals 18 residues. V was clipped by 5 bases and J by 8 bases; unmatched bases: 19. Variable domain in full (rest from reference TRBV28 and TRBJ1-4): DVKVTQSSRYLVKRTGEKVFLECVQDMDHENMFWYRQDPGLGLRLIYFSYDVKMKEKGDIPEGYSVSREKKERFSLILESASTNQTSMYLCASSPSPRGPYWREKLFFGSGTQLSVL.

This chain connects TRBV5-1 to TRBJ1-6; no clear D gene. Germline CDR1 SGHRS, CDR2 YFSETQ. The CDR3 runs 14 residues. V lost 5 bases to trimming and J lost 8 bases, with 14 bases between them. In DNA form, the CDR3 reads TGCGCCAGCAGTGACTTCCTCTCGGATTCACCCCTCCACTTT. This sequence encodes CASSDFLSDSPLHF.

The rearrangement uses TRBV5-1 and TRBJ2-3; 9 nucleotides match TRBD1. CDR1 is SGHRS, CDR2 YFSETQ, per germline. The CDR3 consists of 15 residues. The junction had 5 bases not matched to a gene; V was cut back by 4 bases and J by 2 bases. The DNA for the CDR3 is TGCGCCAGCAGCGGGGGACAGGGACCCACAGATACGCAGTATTTT. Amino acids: CASSGGQGPTDTQYF.

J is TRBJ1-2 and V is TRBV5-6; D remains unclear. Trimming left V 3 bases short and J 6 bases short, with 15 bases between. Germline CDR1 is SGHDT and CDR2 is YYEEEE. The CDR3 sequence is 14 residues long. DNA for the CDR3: TGTGCCAGCAGCTCCCGTGGGAGAATCGATGGCTACACCTTC. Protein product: CASSSRGRIDGYTF. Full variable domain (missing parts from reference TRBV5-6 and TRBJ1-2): DAGVTQSPTHLIKTRGQQVTLRCSPKSGHDTVSWYQQALGQGPQFIFQYYEEEERQRGNFPDRFSGHQFPNYSSELNVNALLLGDSALYLCASSSRGRIDGYTFGSGTRLTVV.

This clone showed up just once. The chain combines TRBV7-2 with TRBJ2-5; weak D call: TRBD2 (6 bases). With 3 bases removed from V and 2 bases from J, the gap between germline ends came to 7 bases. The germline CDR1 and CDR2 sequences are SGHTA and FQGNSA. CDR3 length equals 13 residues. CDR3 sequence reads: CASSFGTQETQYF. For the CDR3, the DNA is TGTGCCAGCAGCTTCGGGACTCAAGAGACCCAGTACTTC.

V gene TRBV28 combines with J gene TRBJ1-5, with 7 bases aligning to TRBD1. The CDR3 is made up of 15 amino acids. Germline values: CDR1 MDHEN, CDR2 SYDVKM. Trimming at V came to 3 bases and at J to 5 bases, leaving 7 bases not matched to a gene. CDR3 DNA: TGTGCCAGCAGTTTTCTTGGACAGGAGTATCAGCCCCAGCATTTT. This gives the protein CASSFLGQEYQPQHF.

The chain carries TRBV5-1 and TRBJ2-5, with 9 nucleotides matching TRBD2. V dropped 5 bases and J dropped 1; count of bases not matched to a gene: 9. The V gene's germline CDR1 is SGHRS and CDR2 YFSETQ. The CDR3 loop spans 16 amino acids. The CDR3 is CASSQTAGGPQETQYF. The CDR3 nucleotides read TGCGCCAGCAGTCAAACAGCGGGGGGTCCCCAAGAGACCCAGTACTTC.

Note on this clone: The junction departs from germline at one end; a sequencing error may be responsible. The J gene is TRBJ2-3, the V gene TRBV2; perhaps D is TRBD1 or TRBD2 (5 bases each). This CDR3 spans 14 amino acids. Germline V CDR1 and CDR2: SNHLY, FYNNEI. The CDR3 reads CASREGARADTQYF. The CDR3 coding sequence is TGTGCCAGCAGAGAAGGGGCGAGGGCAGATACGCAGTATTTT.

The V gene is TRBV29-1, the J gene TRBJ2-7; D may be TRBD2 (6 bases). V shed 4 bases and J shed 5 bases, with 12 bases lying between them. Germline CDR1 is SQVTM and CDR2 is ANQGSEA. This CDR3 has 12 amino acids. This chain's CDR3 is CSVGAGRHEQYF. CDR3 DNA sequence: TGCAGCGTTGGGGCGGGGCGCCACGAGCAGTACTTC.

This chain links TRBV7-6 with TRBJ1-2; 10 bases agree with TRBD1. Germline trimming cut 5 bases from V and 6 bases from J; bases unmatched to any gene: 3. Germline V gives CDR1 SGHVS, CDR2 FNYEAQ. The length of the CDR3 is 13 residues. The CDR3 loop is CASSDRGLNGYTF. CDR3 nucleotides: TGTGCCAGCAGCGACAGGGGGCTAAATGGCTACACCTTC.

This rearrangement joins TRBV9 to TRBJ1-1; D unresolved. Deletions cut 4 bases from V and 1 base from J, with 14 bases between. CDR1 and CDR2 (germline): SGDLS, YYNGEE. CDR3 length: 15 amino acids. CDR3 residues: CASSLSGQPNTEAFF. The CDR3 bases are TGTGCCAGCAGCCTTTCCGGGCAGCCGAACACTGAAGCTTTCTTT. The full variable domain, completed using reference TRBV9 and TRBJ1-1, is DSGVTQTPKHLITATGQRVTLRCSPRSGDLSVYWYQQSLDQGLQFLIQYYNGEERAKGNILERFSAQQFPDLHSELNLSSLELGDSALYFCASSLSGQPNTEAFFGQGTRLTVV.

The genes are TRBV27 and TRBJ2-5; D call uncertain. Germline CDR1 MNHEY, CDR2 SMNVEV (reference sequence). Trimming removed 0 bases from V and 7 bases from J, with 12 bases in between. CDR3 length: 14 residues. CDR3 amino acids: CASSLSGYRATQYF. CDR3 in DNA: TGTGCCAGCAGTTTATCAGGGTATAGGGCGACCCAGTACTTC.

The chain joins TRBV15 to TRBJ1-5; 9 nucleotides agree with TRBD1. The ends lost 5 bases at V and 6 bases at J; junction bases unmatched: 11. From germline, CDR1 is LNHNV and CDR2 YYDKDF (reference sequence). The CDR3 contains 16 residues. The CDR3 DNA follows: TGTGCCACCAGCGGGGCGGGACAGGGTCTTCGTCAGCCCCAGCATTTT. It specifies CATSGAGQGLRQPQHF.

CDR3 bases: TGTGCCAGCAGTGATGGACTGCTTAGCAATCAGCCCCAGCATTTT. As protein: CASSDGLLSNQPQHF. V usage is TRBV2 and J usage is TRBJ1-5; D is uncertain. Looked up from germline, CDR1 is SNHLY and CDR2 is FYNNEI. The CDR3 consists of 15 residues. Trimming removed 3 bases at V and 0 bases at J, with 9 bases between.

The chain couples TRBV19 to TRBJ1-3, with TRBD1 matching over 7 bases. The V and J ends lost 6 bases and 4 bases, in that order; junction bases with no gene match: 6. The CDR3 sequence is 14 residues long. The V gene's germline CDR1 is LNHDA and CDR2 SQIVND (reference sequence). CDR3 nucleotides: TGTGCCAGTAGCCGACGGGACAGAGGAAACACCATATATTTT. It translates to CASSRRDRGNTIYF.

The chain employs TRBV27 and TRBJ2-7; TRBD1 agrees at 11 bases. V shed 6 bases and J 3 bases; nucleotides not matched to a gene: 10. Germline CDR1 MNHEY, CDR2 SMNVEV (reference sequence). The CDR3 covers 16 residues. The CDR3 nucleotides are TGTGCCAGCAGCATAACCGGGACAGGGGGATTCTACGAGCAGTACTTC. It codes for CASSITGTGGFYEQYF.

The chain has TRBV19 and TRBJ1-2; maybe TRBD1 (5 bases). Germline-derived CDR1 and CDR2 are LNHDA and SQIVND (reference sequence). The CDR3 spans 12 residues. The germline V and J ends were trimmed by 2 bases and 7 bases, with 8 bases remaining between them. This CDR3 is CASSIRGGGYTF. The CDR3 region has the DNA TGTGCCAGTAGTATAAGGGGTGGTGGCTACACCTTC.

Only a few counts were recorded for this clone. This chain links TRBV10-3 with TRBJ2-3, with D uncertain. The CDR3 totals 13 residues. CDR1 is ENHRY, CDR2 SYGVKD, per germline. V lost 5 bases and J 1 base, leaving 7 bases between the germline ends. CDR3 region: CAISPAGTDTQYF. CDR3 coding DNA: TGTGCCATCAGTCCGGCGGGCACAGATACGCAGTATTTT.

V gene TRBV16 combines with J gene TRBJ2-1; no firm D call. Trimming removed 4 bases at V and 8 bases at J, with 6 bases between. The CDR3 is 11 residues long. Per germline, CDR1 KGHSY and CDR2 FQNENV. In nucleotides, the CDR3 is TGTGCCAGCAGCCTGTCCGATGAGCAGTTCTTC. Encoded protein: CASSLSDEQFF.

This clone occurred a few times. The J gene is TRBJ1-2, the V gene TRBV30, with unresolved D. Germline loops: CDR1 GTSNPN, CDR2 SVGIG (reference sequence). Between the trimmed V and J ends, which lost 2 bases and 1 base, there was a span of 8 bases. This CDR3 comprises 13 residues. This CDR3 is CAWSTGRNYGYTF. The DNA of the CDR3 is TGTGCCTGGAGTACCGGGCGTAACTATGGCTACACCTTC.

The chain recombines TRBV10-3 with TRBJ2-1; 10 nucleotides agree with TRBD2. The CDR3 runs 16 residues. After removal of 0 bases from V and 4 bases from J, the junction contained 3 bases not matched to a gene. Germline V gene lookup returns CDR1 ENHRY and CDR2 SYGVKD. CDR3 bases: TGTGCCATCAGTGAGTCTTGGACTAGCGGTTACAATGAGCAGTTCTTC. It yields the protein CAISESWTSGYNEQFF.

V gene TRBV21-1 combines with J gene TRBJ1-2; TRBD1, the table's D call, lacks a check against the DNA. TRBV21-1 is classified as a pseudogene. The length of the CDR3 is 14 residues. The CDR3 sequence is CASYNSSGKYGYTF. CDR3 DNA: TGTGCCAGCTATAATTCGTCAGGGAAATATGGCTACACCTTC.

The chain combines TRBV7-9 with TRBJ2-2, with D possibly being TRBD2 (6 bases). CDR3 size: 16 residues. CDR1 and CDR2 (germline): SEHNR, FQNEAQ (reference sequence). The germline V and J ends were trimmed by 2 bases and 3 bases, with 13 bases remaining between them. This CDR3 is CASSLISTGDTGELFF. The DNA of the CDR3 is TGTGCCAGCAGCTTAATCAGTACGGGGGACACCGGGGAGCTGTTTTTT.

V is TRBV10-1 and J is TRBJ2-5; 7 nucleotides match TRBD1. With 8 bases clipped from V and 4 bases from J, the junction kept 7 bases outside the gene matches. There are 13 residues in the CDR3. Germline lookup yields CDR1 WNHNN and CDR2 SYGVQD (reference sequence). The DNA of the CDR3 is TGCGCCAGCGCTACAGGGGTGAGAGAGACCCAGTACTTC. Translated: CASATGVRETQYF.

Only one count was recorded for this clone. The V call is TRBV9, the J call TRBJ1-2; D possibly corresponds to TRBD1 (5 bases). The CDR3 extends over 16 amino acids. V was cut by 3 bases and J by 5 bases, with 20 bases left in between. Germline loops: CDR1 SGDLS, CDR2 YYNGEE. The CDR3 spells CASSEGSQAGGYGYTF. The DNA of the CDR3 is TGTGCCAGCAGCGAGGGGTCGCAGGCTGGCGGGTATGGCTACACCTTC.

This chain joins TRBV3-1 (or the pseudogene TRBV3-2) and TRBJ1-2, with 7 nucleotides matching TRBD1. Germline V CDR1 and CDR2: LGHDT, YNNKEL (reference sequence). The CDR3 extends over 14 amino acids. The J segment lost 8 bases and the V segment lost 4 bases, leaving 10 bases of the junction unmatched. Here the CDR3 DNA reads TGTGCCAGCAGCCCATTGGGACAGACTCCCGGCTACACCTTC. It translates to CASSPLGQTPGYTF.

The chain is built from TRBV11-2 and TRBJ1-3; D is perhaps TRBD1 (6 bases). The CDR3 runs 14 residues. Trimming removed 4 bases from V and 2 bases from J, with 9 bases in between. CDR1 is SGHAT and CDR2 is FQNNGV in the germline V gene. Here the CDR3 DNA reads TGTGCCAGCAGCTGGGGGCAGGCTGGAAACACCATATATTTT. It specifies CASSWGQAGNTIYF.